These 9 T cell receptor beta chains share one sample of origin, sequenced in a study of cytomegalovirus exposure and HLA in healthy donors (dated by TCRdb to about 2017). Preparation of the library involved the immunoSEQ multiplex PCR assay. A mixture of 60 forward primers for TCR Vbeta segments and 13 reverse primers for TCR Jbeta segments was used in the multiplex PCR. TCRdb limited this immuneACCESS table to in-frame rearrangements with V and J called. A share of clones is missing; checked studies link under half to unresolved V genes, and the rest is unexplained. In all, the sample holds about 160,000 clones, and 79% of those were seen once. The ten largest account for under 2.5% of the sample. Sequencing was performed on PBMCs. These receptors all stem from a middle-aged man in good health and CMV-seronegative.

The chain is built from TRBV6-5 and TRBJ2-2, with TRBD1 matching 7 bases. The V segment lost 6 bases and the J segment 4 bases; nucleotides outside the gene matches: 5. The CDR3 loop spans 14 amino acids. Germline V lookup: CDR1 MNHEY, CDR2 SVGAGI. The CDR3 protein is CASRWGQSTGELFF. As DNA, the CDR3 is TGTGCCAGCAGGTGGGGACAGTCCACCGGGGAGCTGTTTTTT.

The gene calls are TRBV28 and TRBJ2-1; TRBD2 matches 8 bases. The CDR3 consists of 20 residues. Germline CDR1 is MDHEN and CDR2 is SYDVKM. Germline trimming cut 5 bases from V and 7 bases from J; bases unmatched to any gene: 25. CDR3: CASSPNPSGRRSDRPNEQFF. DNA for the CDR3: TGTGCCAGCAGTCCTAACCCCAGCGGGAGAAGGAGCGACCGACCTAATGAGCAGTTCTTC.

The chain is built from TRBV6-4 and TRBJ2-1, with D possibly being TRBD1 (6 bases). The germline gives CDR1 MRHNA, CDR2 SNTAGT. This CDR3 region has 13 residues. The V gene lost 9 bases and the J gene lost 9 bases, with 18 bases spanning the gap. The chain's CDR3 is CASSPRGTTEQFF. Written as DNA, the CDR3 is TGTGCCAGTTCCCCTAGGGGGACGACTGAGCAGTTCTTC.

This clone came up a few times. The genes are TRBV28 and TRBJ1-2, with D possibly being TRBD1 (6 bases). Trimming left V 2 bases short and J 8 bases short, with 27 bases between. The CDR3 contains 18 residues. CDR1 is MDHEN, CDR2 SYDVKM, per germline. The CDR3 DNA is TGTGCCAGCAGTTTAGCGGTACGGGGGGCACTCCTAGGGGAAGGCTACACCTTC. Protein sequence: CASSLAVRGALLGEGYTF.

The rearrangement links TRBV21-1 to TRBJ2-7; the tabulated D call, TRBD1, remains unverified against the DNA. TRBV21-1 represents a pseudogene. The CDR3 runs to 14 residues. CDR3 in amino acids: CASSMQGASYEQYF. CDR3 nucleotides: TGTGCCAGCAGCATGCAGGGGGCGTCCTACGAGCAGTACTTC.

The chain carries TRBV11-2 and TRBJ2-1, with TRBD2 matching over 7 bases. This CDR3 comprises 14 residues. Germline V gives CDR1 SGHAT, CDR2 FQNNGV. The trim removed 5 bases at V and 2 bases at J, leaving 3 bases unmatched. In DNA form, the CDR3 reads TGTGCCAGCAGCCCTAGCGGCACCTACAATGAGCAGTTCTTC. Protein product: CASSPSGTYNEQFF.

DNA for the CDR3: TGTGCCAGCAGCTTACAGGCGGGGAGGAACACCGGGGAGCTGTTTTTT. The encoded protein is CASSLQAGRNTGELFF. The chain employs TRBV7-2 and TRBJ2-2; D is perhaps TRBD2 (6 bases). Germline CDR1 is SGHTA and CDR2 is FQGNSA. The V end was cut by 2 bases, the J end by 1 base, with 11 bases between. CDR3 size: 16 residues.

The V and J genes are TRBV7-9 and TRBJ1-2; D is undetermined. V was cut by 3 bases and J by 3 bases, with 14 bases left in between. The CDR3 is 15 amino acids. Germline assignment: CDR1 SEHNR and CDR2 FQNEAQ (reference sequence). The CDR3 DNA follows: TGTGCCAGCAGCTTCCGGCCCGGCGGGGACTATGGCTACACCTTC. Its protein product is CASSFRPGGDYGYTF.

Points on this clone: A read error may produce the germline difference seen at one junction end. The gene calls are TRBV7-9 and TRBJ2-1; 10 bases fit TRBD2. The CDR3 runs to 17 residues. Per the germline V gene, CDR1 is SEHNR and CDR2 is FQNEAQ (reference sequence). The CDR3 protein is CVSRRTLLAGTYNEQFF. The DNA for the CDR3 is TGTGTCAGCAGACGGACGTTACTAGCGGGGACGTACAATGAGCAGTTCTTC.